Below, 29 T cell receptor beta chains from the same sample are listed, as sequenced in a study of CD8+CD57+ T cells in acquired aplastic anemia. Investigators profiled TCR beta VDJ and CDR3 from genomic DNA template. MiXCR was run by TCRdb on the reads, yielding one entry per CDR3 protein. The top ten hold less than 4% of the sample, which has approximately 380,000 distinct CDR3 sequences, 60% to 80% seen once. The sample comprised sorted CD4+, CD8+, or CD8+CD57+ T cells (not recorded which) from PBMCs. All receptors come from a human donor in good health, serving as a control.

J is TRBJ2-7 and V is TRBV10-2, with 10 positions matching TRBD2. CDR1 and CDR2 (germline): WSHSY, SAAADI. The CDR3 loop spans 13 amino acids. V gave up 5 bases and J gave up 4 bases; unmatched junction bases: 2. CDR3 protein: CASSPAGGYEQYV. The CDR3 region has the DNA TGCGCCAGCAGTCCAGCGGGAGGGTACGAGCAGTACGTC.

CDR3 sequence reads: CASSEFLFTDELFF. The CDR3 DNA sequence: TGTGCCAGCAGCGAATTTCTATTCACCGACGAGCTGTTTTTT. The J gene is TRBJ2-2, the V gene TRBV9; D gene ambiguous. Germline CDR1 reads SGDLS; CDR2 reads YYNGEE. V shed 3 bases and J shed 11 bases, with 17 bases lying between them. The length of the CDR3 is 14 residues.

Concerning this clonotype itself: One junction end disagrees with the germline gene, perhaps due to a read error. This chain connects TRBV7-2 to TRBJ2-2; possibly TRBD1 or TRBD2 for D (5 bases each). From germline, CDR1 is SGHTA and CDR2 FQGNSA. The CDR3 has 15 residues. CDR3 protein: CASRREREKNGALFF. The CDR3 DNA follows: TGTGCCAGCCGCCGGGAAAGGGAGAAGAATGGGGCGCTGTTTTTT.

J is TRBJ2-1 and V is TRBV7-6; D assignment may be TRBD1 or TRBD2 (5 bases each). The CDR3 totals 18 residues. CDR1 and CDR2 from the germline V gene are SGHVS and FNYEAQ. V was pared by 4 bases and J by 5 bases, with 24 bases between. The CDR3 nucleotides read TGTGCCAGCAGCTCCACAGTCTCGGGACCCAATGGGCACAATGAGCAGTTCTTC. It yields the protein CASSSTVSGPNGHNEQFF. The full variable domain, its missing parts supplied by reference TRBV7-6 and TRBJ2-1, is GAGVSQSPRYKVTKRGQDVALRCDPISGHVSLYWYRQALGQGPEFLTYFNYEAQQDKSGLPNDRFSAERPEGSISTLTIQRTEQRDSAMYRCASSSTVSGPNGHNEQFFGPGTRLTVL.

With respect to this clonotype: One end of the junction does not line up with germline, which may come from a read error. This chain uses TRBV7-8 with TRBJ1-1; D unresolved. The germline CDR1 and CDR2 sequences are SGHVS and FQNEAQ. The length of the CDR3 is 13 residues. The DNA of the CDR3 is TGTGCCAGCAGCGTAGCCGCAGGTGCTGAAGCTTTCTTT. Residues: CASSVAAGAEAFF. The whole variable domain, remainder taken from reference TRBV7-8 and TRBJ1-1, is GAGVSQSPRYKVAKRGQDVALRCDPISGHVSLFWYQQALGQGPEFLTYFQNEAQLDKSGLPSDRFFAERPEGSVSTLKIQRTQQEDSAVYLCASSVAAGAEAFFGQGTRLTVV.

This sequence joins TRBV7-9 and TRBJ2-6; D is tentatively TRBD1 or TRBD2 (6 bases each). With 4 bases removed from V and 12 bases from J, the gap between germline ends came to 25 bases. The germline V gene encodes CDR1 SEHNR and CDR2 FQNEAQ (reference sequence). The CDR3 has 17 residues. CDR3 sequence (DNA): TGTGCCAGCAGCTCCCACCGAAACCGTGGAGGGGACACCGTCCTGACTTTC. It is translated as CASSSHRNRGGDTVLTF.

A note on this clonotype: A junction boundary mismatches the germline segment, possibly from a read error. This sequence joins TRBV4-1 and TRBJ1-2; 9 bases are a match to TRBD1. The V gene's germline CDR1 is MGHRA and CDR2 YSYEKL. This CDR3 is 18 amino acids long. The CDR3 coding sequence is TGCGCCAGCACCCAAGCCCCCGTCACCGGGACAGGGAACTATGGCTGCACCTTC. Protein: CASTQAPVTGTGNYGCTF.

This clonotype was seen more than once but under ten times. The chain links TRBV19 to TRBJ1-1, with unresolved D. CDR3 length: 11 residues. V lost 9 bases and J lost 3, with 8 bases in between. Germline CDR1 LNHDA, CDR2 SQIVND (reference sequence). DNA of the CDR3: TGTGCCAGCGCTGGGTACACTGAAGCTTTCTTT. Encoded protein: CASAGYTEAFF.

The chain carries TRBV7-2 and TRBJ2-3, with 10 bases matching TRBD2. The CDR3 length is 15 residues. The germline CDR1 and CDR2 sequences are SGHTA and FQGNSA. The junction had 9 bases not matched to a gene; V was cut back by 5 bases and J by 7 bases. The CDR3 nucleotides are TGTGCCAGCAGCGTAAGCGGGGGGGCCCCGCATACGCAGTATTTT. Translation: CASSVSGGAPHTQYF.

The gene calls are TRBV14 and TRBJ2-7; perhaps TRBD2 as D (6 bases). This CDR3 comprises 14 residues. Deletions cut 4 bases from V and 8 bases from J, with 18 bases between. From germline, CDR1 is SGHDN and CDR2 FVKESK. The CDR3 here is CASSRAGQPFQQYF. CDR3 nucleotides: TGTGCCAGCAGCCGAGCGGGCCAACCTTTCCAGCAGTACTTC.

This chain links TRBV7-8 with TRBJ2-7; perhaps TRBD2 as D (6 bases). Trimming removed 9 bases at V and 7 bases at J, with 22 bases between. CDR3 length: 14 residues. Germline assignment: CDR1 SGHVS and CDR2 FQNEAQ. The CDR3 loop reads CASSREAVTGEQYF. Written as DNA, the CDR3 is TGTGCCAGTAGCAGGGAGGCCGTTACGGGTGAGCAGTACTTC.

This clonotype has only a few counts. The chain links TRBV6-1 to TRBJ1-1, with D possibly matching TRBD1 (6 bases). Germline loops: CDR1 MNHNS, CDR2 SASEGT. V was shortened by 8 bases and J by 5 bases, with 15 bases between the two germline ends. CDR3 length: 13 residues. CDR3 DNA: TGTGCCAGCGGGCAGGGGCGAAATACTGAAGCTTTCTTT. It encodes CASGQGRNTEAFF.

This sequence joins TRBV12-3 or TRBV12-4 and TRBJ1-6, with TRBD1 identical over 7 bases. The CDR3 spans 14 residues. Trimming removed 5 bases from V and 5 bases from J; junction bases left unmatched: 3. The CDR3 region is CASSTGANNSPLHF. DNA for the CDR3: TGTGCCAGCAGTACAGGGGCAAATAATTCACCCCTCCACTTT.

V and J are TRBV11-1 and TRBJ2-3; TRBD1 agrees at 7 bases. The germline V gene encodes CDR1 SGHAT and CDR2 FQDESV (reference sequence). The CDR3 runs 15 residues. V lost 2 bases to trimming and J lost 6 bases; unmatched junction nucleotides: 8. CDR3 protein: CASSLTTGSRDTQYF. The CDR3 coding sequence is TGTGCCAGCAGCTTAACGACAGGGTCGAGGGATACGCAGTATTTT.

This clonotype was observed at least ten times. J is TRBJ2-3 and V is TRBV7-8; 10 bases are shared with TRBD2. The J segment lost 3 bases and the V segment lost 5 bases, leaving 8 bases of the junction unmatched. The CDR3 extends over 16 amino acids. Germline V lookup: CDR1 SGHVS, CDR2 FQNEAQ. The CDR3 DNA follows: TGTGCCAGCAGCCATCCGGGACTAGCGACAACAGATACGCAGTATTTT. The encoded protein is CASSHPGLATTDTQYF.

Of note for this clonotype: The junction and the germline gene differ at one end; a read error may be behind it. The chain recombines TRBV9 with TRBJ1-5; D might be TRBD1 (6 bases). CDR3 length: 13 amino acids. Germline CDR1 SGDLS, CDR2 YYNGEE. CDR3 sequence reads: CASSGSGQVYEQF. CDR3 nucleotides: TGTGCCAGCAGCGGGTCGGGACAAGTCTACGAGCAGTTT. Full variable domain (missing parts from reference TRBV9 and TRBJ1-5): DSGVTQTPKHLITATGQRVTLRCSPRSGDLSVYWYQQSLDQGLQFLIQYYNGEERAKGNILERFSAQQFPDLHSELNLSSLELGDSALYFCASSGSGQVYEQFGDGTRLSIL.

This chain connects TRBV7-8 to TRBJ1-4, with D possibly matching TRBD1 (5 bases). Per germline, CDR1 SGHVS and CDR2 FQNEAQ. Between the trimmed V and J ends, which lost 6 bases and 7 bases, there was a span of 21 bases. This CDR3 is 16 amino acids long. The CDR3 reads CASSFVGRGFSEKLFF. In nucleotides, the CDR3 is TGTGCCAGCAGTTTCGTTGGGCGGGGGTTTAGTGAAAAACTGTTTTTT.

This rearrangement joins TRBV11-2 to TRBJ2-7; D possibly uses TRBD1 or TRBD2 (6 bases each). CDR3 size: 15 residues. Trimming left V 6 bases short and J 3 bases short, with 18 bases between. Germline CDR1 is SGHAT and CDR2 is FQNNGV. This CDR3 reads CASRTSLGGGYEQYF. CDR3 sequence (DNA): TGTGCCAGCAGAACTTCTCTTGGAGGGGGCTACGAGCAGTACTTC.

The V and J genes are TRBV25-1 and TRBJ2-3; 7 positions match TRBD2. J was trimmed by 1 base and V by 2 bases; bases with no gene match: 0. The germline CDR1 and CDR2 sequences are MGHDK and SYGVNS. The CDR3 runs 14 residues. The CDR3 nucleotides read TGTGCCAGCAGTGAAGCGGGGGGCACAGATACGCAGTATTTT. This codes for CASSEAGGTDTQYF.

With respect to this clonotype: No conserved phenylalanine or tryptophan ends this CDR3, so it is likely a read error. The limits of the CDR3 on the DNA are not certain, so only TCRdb's listed CDR3 is given. The chain uses TRBV7-2 and TRBJ1-5; no check of the table's D call, TRBD1, against the DNA was made. Germline CDR1 and CDR2: SGHTA and FQGNSA. The CDR3 adds up to 13 amino acids, both ends counted. CDR3 loop: CAIGVTGGQQPQY.

The chain couples TRBV7-8 to TRBJ2-1, with D possibly TRBD1 on 6 matching bases. The CDR3 covers 14 residues. V lost 5 bases and J lost 2, with 10 bases in between. Per germline, CDR1 SGHVS and CDR2 FQNEAQ. CDR3 bases: TGTGCCAGCAGCCCAGGGGACACCTACAATGAGCAGTTCTTC. It codes for CASSPGDTYNEQFF.

This clonotype has a count of ten or more. The rearrangement uses TRBV6-6 and TRBJ2-1, with 8 bases identical to TRBD2. Trimming removed 4 bases from V and 4 bases from J; junction bases left unmatched: 9. Germline V CDR1 and CDR2: MNHNY, SVGAGI (reference sequence). The CDR3 sequence is 16 residues long. The DNA of the CDR3 is TGTGCCAGCAGTTCCCCCCGCGGGGGGAAGTACAATGAGCAGTTCTTC. This translates into CASSSPRGGKYNEQFF.

The chain employs TRBV12-3 or TRBV12-4 and TRBJ2-5; D is possibly TRBD2 (6 bases). The CDR3 sequence is 17 residues long. With 6 bases removed from V and 1 base from J, the gap between germline ends came to 21 bases. Written as DNA, the CDR3 is TGTGCCAGCAGCTCATATCTCGTCAGGGAGGTCCAAGAGACCCAGTACTTC. Its translation: CASSSYLVREVQETQYF.

The V gene is TRBV5-1, the J gene TRBJ2-5, with 11 bases matching TRBD2. The germline V gene encodes CDR1 SGHRS and CDR2 YFSETQ. The CDR3 runs 15 residues. V was clipped by 0 bases and J by 5 bases; unmatched bases: 3. The chain's CDR3 is CASSLVLAGGETQYF. The CDR3 DNA follows: TGCGCCAGCAGCTTGGTCCTAGCGGGAGGTGAGACCCAGTACTTC.

This chain joins TRBV12-3 or TRBV12-4 and TRBJ2-3; 10 nucleotides match TRBD2. This CDR3 has 16 amino acids. The J segment lost 2 bases and the V segment lost 7 bases, leaving 9 bases of the junction unmatched. The CDR3 protein is CASTHQAGGDTDTQYF. The CDR3 DNA sequence: TGTGCCAGCACGCACCAAGCGGGGGGGGACACAGATACGCAGTATTTT.

The table lists this clonotype with many counts. The rearrangement uses TRBV2 and TRBJ2-7, with 9 positions matching TRBD2. The junction had 8 bases not matched to a gene; V was cut back by 6 bases and J by 2 bases. Germline-derived CDR1 and CDR2 are SNHLY and FYNNEI. The CDR3 loop spans 15 amino acids. The CDR3 region has the DNA TGTGCCAGCAGGCCCCCTAGCGGGGAAACCTACGAGCAGTACTTC. Protein sequence: CASRPPSGETYEQYF.

This rearrangement joins TRBV20-1 to TRBJ1-5, with a tentative D call TRBD1 (6 bases). The CDR3 runs to 16 residues. The V end was cut by 5 bases, the J end by 7 bases, with 24 bases between. Looked up from germline, CDR1 is DFQATT and CDR2 is SNEGSKA (reference sequence). This CDR3 is CSALRQEPYGGQPQHF. As DNA, the CDR3 is TGCAGTGCTCTTAGACAGGAGCCCTACGGAGGACAGCCCCAGCATTTT.

The CDR3 DNA follows: TGTGCCAGCACCCCTATGACGGTCCCATACTACGACCAGCAGTACTTC. This sequence encodes CASTPMTVPYYDQQYF. The V gene is TRBV7-2, the J gene TRBJ2-7; unclear D gene. This CDR3 contains 16 residues. CDR1 and CDR2 from the germline V gene are SGHTA and FQGNSA. V was cut by 7 bases and J by 8 bases, with 27 bases left in between.

The chain links TRBV30 to TRBJ1-1; possible D gene TRBD1, 5 bases. Germline CDR1 reads GTSNPN; CDR2 reads SVGIG (reference sequence). The CDR3 has 12 amino acids. V dropped 4 bases and J dropped 5 bases, with 11 bases sitting between them. The CDR3 loop reads CAWMSGRTEAFF. The DNA for the CDR3 is TGTGCCTGGATGTCAGGGCGGACTGAAGCTTTCTTT.